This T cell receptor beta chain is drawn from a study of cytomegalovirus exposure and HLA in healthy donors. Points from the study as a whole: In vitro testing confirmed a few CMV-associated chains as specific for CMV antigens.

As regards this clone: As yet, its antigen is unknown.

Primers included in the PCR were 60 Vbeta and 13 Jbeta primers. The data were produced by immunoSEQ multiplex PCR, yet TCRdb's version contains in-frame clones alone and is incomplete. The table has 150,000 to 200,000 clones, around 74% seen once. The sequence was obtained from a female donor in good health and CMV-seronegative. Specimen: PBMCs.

The chain's CDR3 is CASSGIQGLTGELFF. CDR3 coding DNA: TGTGCCAGCAGTGGTATACAGGGATTGACCGGGGAGCTGTTTTTT. V and J are TRBV6-5 and TRBJ2-2; the D gene is possibly TRBD1 (6 bases). The CDR3 length is 15 residues. CDR1 MNHEY and CDR2 SVGAGI come from the germline V gene. Trimming took off 5 bases at V and 5 bases at J, with 15 bases between the two ends.